The 17 T cell receptor beta chains presented below share a single source sample, sequenced in a study of cytomegalovirus exposure and HLA in healthy donors. Primers for the PCR totalled 60 Vbeta and 13 Jbeta. Repertoires were generated with immunoSEQ multiplex PCR, while TCRdb's copy carries only in-frame clones and drops some. Of about 190,000 clones listed, approximately 75% are singletons. The sequenced sample was PBMCs. These receptors were obtained from a man aged 30 to 45 in good health and CMV-seropositive.

The chain employs TRBV19 and TRBJ2-2, with 7 bases that match TRBD1. Trimming took 5 bases from V and 6 from J; bases not matched to a gene: 9. In germline, CDR1 is LNHDA, CDR2 SQIVND (reference sequence). CDR3 length equals 15 residues. CDR3 in DNA: TGTGCCAGTAGTCCCGGGACAGATGGGGCCGGGGAGCTGTTTTTT. Translating gives CASSPGTDGAGELFF.

This chain joins TRBV15 and TRBJ2-5; D is unclear. The DNA end favors TRBJ2-7, so the J call may be wrong. The germline V gene encodes CDR1 LNHNV and CDR2 YYDKDF (reference sequence). CDR3 length: 11 amino acids. CDR3 in amino acids: CATSRGYEQYF. The CDR3 DNA is TGTGCCACCAGCAGGGGCTACGAGCAGTACTTC.

This chain joins TRBV5-5 and TRBJ2-5, with D tentatively TRBD2 (7 bases). The CDR3 totals 15 residues. The V end lost 5 bases, the J end lost 6 bases, and 20 bases lay between the germline ends. Per germline, CDR1 SGHKS and CDR2 YYEKEE (reference sequence). The CDR3 coding sequence is TGTGCCAGCAGGGGTACGGGGGGCGGGGTGAAGACCCAGTACTTC. Its protein is CASRGTGGGVKTQYF.

V gene TRBV5-4 combines with J gene TRBJ2-3; 7 bases map to TRBD2. CDR1 is SGHNT, CDR2 YYREEE, per germline (reference sequence). This CDR3 region has 14 residues. V lost 7 bases to trimming and J lost 4 bases; unmatched junction nucleotides: 9. CDR3 residues: CASLYAGAADTQYF. Here the CDR3 DNA reads TGTGCCAGCCTCTACGCGGGAGCGGCAGATACGCAGTATTTT.

This chain uses TRBV18 with TRBJ2-3; 7 nucleotides agree with TRBD2. CDR1 KGHSH and CDR2 LQKENI come from the germline V gene. V lost 2 bases, J lost 9 bases, and 2 bases stayed unmatched. This CDR3 region has 12 residues. The CDR3 loop reads CASSPREGTQYF. The CDR3 DNA follows: TGTGCCAGCTCACCAAGGGAGGGCACGCAGTATTTT.

V usage is TRBV11-3 and J usage is TRBJ1-6; D uncertain. V lost 4 bases to trimming and J lost 6 bases, with 10 bases between them. The CDR3 is 14 amino acids. Looked up from germline, CDR1 is SGHNT and CDR2 is YENEEA. CDR3 sequence: CASSSGRSNSPLHF. In DNA, the CDR3 is TGTGCCAGCAGCTCAGGCAGAAGTAATTCACCCCTCCACTTT.

The chain uses TRBV7-9 and TRBJ2-3, with TRBD1 matching 7 bases. The trim removed 4 bases at V and 3 bases at J, leaving 7 bases unmatched. Germline V CDR1 and CDR2: SEHNR, FQNEAQ (reference sequence). The CDR3 is 15 amino acids. DNA of the CDR3: TGTGCCAGCAGCTACGGACAGGTGGTTACAGATACGCAGTATTTT. Translation: CASSYGQVVTDTQYF.

Regarding this clone: The same CDR3 can be traced to other DNA sequences in this sample. The CDR3 loop is CASSYSRNQPQHF. The DNA for the CDR3 is TGTGCCAGCAGTTACAGCCGCAATCAGCCCCAGCATTTT. The chain carries TRBV6-6 and TRBJ1-5; no firm D call. V was trimmed by 2 bases and J by 2 bases, leaving 4 bases between them. Germline CDR1 is MNHNY and CDR2 is SVGAGI (reference sequence). CDR3 length equals 13 residues.

The rearrangement links TRBV7-3 to TRBJ2-1; D not resolved. The germline V gene has CDR1 SGHTA and CDR2 FQGTGA. The germline V and J ends were trimmed by 5 bases and 0 bases, with 8 bases remaining between them. The CDR3 is made up of 14 amino acids. The CDR3 sequence: CASSPSRSYNEQFF. The CDR3 nucleotides are TGTGCCAGCAGCCCATCGCGCTCCTACAATGAGCAGTTCTTC.

Turning to this clone: One end of the junction is discordant with germline, which a read error may explain. The chain has TRBV20-1 and TRBJ2-5; 8 nucleotides match TRBD1. The end of the DNA aligns better with TRBJ2-7, so the J call may be wrong. Germline CDR1 is DFQATT and CDR2 is SNEGSKA (reference sequence). The CDR3 consists of 11 residues. The CDR3 region is CSPRQGNEQYF. The CDR3 nucleotides read TGTAGTCCGCGACAGGGGAACGAGCAGTACTTC.

This chain joins TRBV28 and TRBJ2-5; tentative D call: TRBD2 (6 bases). Germline-derived CDR1 and CDR2 are MDHEN and SYDVKM. CDR3 length equals 15 residues. V was trimmed by 2 bases and J by 5 bases, leaving 15 bases between them. CDR3 region: CASSLPGSFSETQYF. The CDR3, as DNA: TGTGCCAGCAGTTTACCCGGGAGTTTTTCGGAGACCCAGTACTTC. Variable domain in full (rest from reference TRBV28 and TRBJ2-5): DVKVTQSSRYLVKRTGEKVFLECVQDMDHENMFWYRQDPGLGLRLIYFSYDVKMKEKGDIPEGYSVSREKKERFSLILESASTNQTSMYLCASSLPGSFSETQYFGPGTRLLVL.

The V gene is TRBV18, the J gene TRBJ1-3; D not certain. Per the germline V gene, CDR1 is KGHSH and CDR2 is LQKENI. V was cut by 2 bases and J by 0 bases, with 11 bases left in between. This CDR3 is built from 16 residues. DNA of the CDR3: TGTGCCAGCTCACCAAGGAGGGCCGGCTCTGGAAACACCATATATTTT. Protein: CASSPRRAGSGNTIYF.

The V and J genes are TRBV7-9 and TRBJ1-1; 7 bases align to TRBD1. Unmatched junction bases numbered 5, after V lost 6 bases and J lost 1 base. This CDR3 has 14 residues. Germline CDR1 SEHNR, CDR2 FQNEAQ (reference sequence). The CDR3, as DNA: TGTGCCAGCAGAGCTCGGACAGGGAACACTGAAGCTTTCTTT. Translated: CASRARTGNTEAFF.

This clone was counted between two and nine times. V usage is TRBV5-4 and J usage is TRBJ2-2; TRBD1 agrees at 7 bases. This CDR3 is built from 15 residues. V was clipped by 3 bases and J by 7 bases; unmatched bases: 9. Germline assignment: CDR1 SGHNT and CDR2 YYREEE (reference sequence). CDR3: CASSYRDRADGELFF. DNA of the CDR3: TGTGCCAGCAGCTACCGGGACAGAGCTGACGGGGAGCTGTTTTTT.

This sequence joins TRBV4-1 and TRBJ2-5; D perhaps matches TRBD1 (6 bases). Germline V lookup: CDR1 MGHRA, CDR2 YSYEKL. This CDR3 has 15 amino acids. The germline V and J ends were trimmed by 1 base and 1 base, with 10 bases remaining between them. CDR3: CASSQGGTLQETQYF. CDR3 DNA sequence: TGCGCCAGCAGCCAAGGGGGGACACTCCAAGAGACCCAGTACTTC.

V and J are TRBV10-2 and TRBJ2-7; the D gene is possibly TRBD2 (5 bases). CDR3 length equals 12 residues. Deletions cut 8 bases from V and 4 bases from J, with 12 bases between. The germline CDR1 and CDR2 sequences are WSHSY and SAAADI. As DNA, the CDR3 is TGCGCCAGCGGCGGGCTCTCTTACGAGCAGTACTTC. Translating it yields CASGGLSYEQYF.

The chain carries TRBV7-9 and TRBJ1-1; 7 bases map to TRBD1. There are 15 residues in the CDR3. The germline gives CDR1 SEHNR, CDR2 FQNEAQ (reference sequence). J was trimmed by 1 base and V by 5 bases; bases with no gene match: 7. The DNA for the CDR3 is TGTGCCAGCAGCGAGACACAGGGGTCGAACACTGAAGCTTTCTTT. Translating gives CASSETQGSNTEAFF.